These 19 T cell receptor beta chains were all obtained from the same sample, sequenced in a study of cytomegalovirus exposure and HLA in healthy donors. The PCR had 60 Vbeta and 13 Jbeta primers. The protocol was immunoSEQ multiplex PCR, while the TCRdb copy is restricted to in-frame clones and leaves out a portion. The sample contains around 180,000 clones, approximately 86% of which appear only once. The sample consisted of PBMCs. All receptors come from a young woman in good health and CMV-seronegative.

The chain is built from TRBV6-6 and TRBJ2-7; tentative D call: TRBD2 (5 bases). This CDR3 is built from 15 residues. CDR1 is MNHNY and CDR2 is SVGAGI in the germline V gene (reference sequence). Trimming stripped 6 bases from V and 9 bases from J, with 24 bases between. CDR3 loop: CASRTGVGFLTVQYF. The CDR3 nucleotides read TGTGCCAGCAGAACCGGGGTCGGCTTCTTAACGGTGCAGTACTTC.

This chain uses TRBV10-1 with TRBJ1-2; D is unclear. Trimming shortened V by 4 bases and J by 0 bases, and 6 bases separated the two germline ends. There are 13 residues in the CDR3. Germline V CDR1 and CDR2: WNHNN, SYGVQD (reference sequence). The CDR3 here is CASSAGTNYGYTF. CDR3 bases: TGCGCCAGCAGTGCAGGAACTAACTATGGCTACACCTTC.

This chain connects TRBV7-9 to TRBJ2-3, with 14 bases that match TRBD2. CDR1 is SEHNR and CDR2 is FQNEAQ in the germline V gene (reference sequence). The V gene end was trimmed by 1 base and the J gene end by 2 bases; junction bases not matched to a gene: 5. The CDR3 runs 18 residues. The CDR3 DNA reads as TGTGCCAGCAGCTTAGTAGGACTAGCGGGGGGCGTCACAGATACGCAGTATTTT. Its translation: CASSLVGLAGGVTDTQYF.

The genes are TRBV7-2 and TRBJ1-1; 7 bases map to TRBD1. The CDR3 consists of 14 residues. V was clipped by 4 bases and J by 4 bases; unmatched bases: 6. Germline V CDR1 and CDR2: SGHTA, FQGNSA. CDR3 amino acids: CASSYRQGGTEAFF. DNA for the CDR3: TGTGCCAGCAGCTATCGACAGGGAGGCACTGAAGCTTTCTTT.

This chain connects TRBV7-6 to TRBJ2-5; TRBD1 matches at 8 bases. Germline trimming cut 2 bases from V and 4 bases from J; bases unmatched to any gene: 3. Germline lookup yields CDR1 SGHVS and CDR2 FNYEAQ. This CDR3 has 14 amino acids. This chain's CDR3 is CASSLLGTGETQYF. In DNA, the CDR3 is TGTGCCAGCAGCTTATTAGGGACAGGAGAGACCCAGTACTTC.

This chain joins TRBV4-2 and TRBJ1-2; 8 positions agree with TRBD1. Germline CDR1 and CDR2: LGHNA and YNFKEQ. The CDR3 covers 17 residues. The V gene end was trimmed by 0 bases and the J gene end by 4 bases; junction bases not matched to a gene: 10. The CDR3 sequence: CASSQEALGTGGYGYTF. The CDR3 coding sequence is TGTGCCAGCAGCCAAGAGGCTCTCGGGACAGGAGGCTATGGCTACACCTTC.

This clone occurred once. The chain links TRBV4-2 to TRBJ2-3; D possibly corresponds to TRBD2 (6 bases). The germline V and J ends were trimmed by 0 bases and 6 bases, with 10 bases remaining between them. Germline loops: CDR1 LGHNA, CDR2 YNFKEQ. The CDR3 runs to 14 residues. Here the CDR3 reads CASSQDSLADTQYF. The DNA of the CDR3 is TGTGCCAGCAGCCAAGATTCGCTAGCGGATACGCAGTATTTT.

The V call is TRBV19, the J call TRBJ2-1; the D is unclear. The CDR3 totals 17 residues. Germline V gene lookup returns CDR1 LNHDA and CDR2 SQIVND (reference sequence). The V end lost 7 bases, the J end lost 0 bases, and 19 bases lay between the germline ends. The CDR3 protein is CASMAERPMSSYNEQFF. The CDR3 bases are TGTGCCAGTATGGCTGAGCGACCCATGAGCTCCTACAATGAGCAGTTCTTC.

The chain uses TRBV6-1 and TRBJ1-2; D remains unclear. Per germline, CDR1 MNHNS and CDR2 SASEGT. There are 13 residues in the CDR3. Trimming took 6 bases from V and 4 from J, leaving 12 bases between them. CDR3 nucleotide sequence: TGTGCCAGCAGGGAACCGACATTCTATGGCTACACCTTC. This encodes CASREPTFYGYTF.

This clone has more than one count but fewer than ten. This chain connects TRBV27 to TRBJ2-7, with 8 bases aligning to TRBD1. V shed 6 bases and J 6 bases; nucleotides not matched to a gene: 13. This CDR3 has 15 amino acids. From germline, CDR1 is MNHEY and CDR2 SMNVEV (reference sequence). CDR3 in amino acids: CASSSGQGATSEQYF. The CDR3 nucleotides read TGTGCCAGCAGCTCAGGACAGGGTGCTACGTCCGAGCAGTACTTC.

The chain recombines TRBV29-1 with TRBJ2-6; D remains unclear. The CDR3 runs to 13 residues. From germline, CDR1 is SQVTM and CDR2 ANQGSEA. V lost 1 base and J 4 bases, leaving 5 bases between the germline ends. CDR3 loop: CSVEGAGANVLTF. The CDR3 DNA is TGCAGCGTTGAAGGGGCAGGGGCCAACGTCCTGACTTTC.

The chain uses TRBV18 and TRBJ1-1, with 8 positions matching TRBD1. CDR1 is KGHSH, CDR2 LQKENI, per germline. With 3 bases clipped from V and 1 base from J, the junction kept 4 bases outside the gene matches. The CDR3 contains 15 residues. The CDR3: CASSPGQGWNTEAFF. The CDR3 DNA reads TGTGCCAGCTCACCTGGACAGGGCTGGAACACTGAAGCTTTCTTT.

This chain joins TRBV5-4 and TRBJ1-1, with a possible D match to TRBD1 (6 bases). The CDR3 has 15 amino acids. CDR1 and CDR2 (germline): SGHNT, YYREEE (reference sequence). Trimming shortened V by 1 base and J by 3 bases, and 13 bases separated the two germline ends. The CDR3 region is CASSLTPQGYTEAFF. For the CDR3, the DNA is TGTGCCAGCAGCTTGACTCCTCAGGGGTACACTGAAGCTTTCTTT.

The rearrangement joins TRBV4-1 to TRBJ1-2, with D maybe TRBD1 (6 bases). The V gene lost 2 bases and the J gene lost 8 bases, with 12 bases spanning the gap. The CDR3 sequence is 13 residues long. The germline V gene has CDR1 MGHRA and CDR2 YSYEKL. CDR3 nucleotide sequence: TGCGCCAGCAGCCAACTACAGGGTAGGGGCTACACCTTC. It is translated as CASSQLQGRGYTF.

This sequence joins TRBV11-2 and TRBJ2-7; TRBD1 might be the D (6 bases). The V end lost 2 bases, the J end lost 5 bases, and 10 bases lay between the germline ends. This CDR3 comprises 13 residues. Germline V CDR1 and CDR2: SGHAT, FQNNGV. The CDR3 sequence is CASSLSYRDEQYF. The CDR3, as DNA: TGTGCCAGCAGCTTATCGTACAGGGACGAGCAGTACTTC. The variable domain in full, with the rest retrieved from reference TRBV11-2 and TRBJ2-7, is EAGVAQSPRYKIIEKRQSVAFWCNPISGHATLYWYQQILGQGPKLLIQFQNNGVVDDSQLPKDRFSAERLKGVDSTLKIQPAKLEDSAVYLCASSLSYRDEQYFGPGTRLTVT.

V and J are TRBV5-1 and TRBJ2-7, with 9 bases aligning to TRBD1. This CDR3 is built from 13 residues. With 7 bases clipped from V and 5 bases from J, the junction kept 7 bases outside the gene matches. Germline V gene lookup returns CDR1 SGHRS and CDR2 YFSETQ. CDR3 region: CASSTGGTDEQYF. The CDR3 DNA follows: TGCGCCAGCTCGACAGGGGGGACGGACGAGCAGTACTTC.

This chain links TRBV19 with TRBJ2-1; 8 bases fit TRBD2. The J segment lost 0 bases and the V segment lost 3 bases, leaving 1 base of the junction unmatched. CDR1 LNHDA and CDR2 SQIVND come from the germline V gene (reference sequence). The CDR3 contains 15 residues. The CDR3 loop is CASSISGDSYNEQFF. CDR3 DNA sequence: TGTGCCAGTAGTATTAGCGGGGACTCCTACAATGAGCAGTTCTTC.

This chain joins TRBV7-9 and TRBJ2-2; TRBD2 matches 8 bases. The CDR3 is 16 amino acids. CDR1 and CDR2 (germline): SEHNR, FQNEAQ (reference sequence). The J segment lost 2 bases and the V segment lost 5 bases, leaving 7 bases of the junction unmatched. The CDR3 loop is CASSQGLALNTGELFF. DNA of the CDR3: TGTGCCAGCAGCCAAGGACTAGCACTTAACACCGGGGAGCTGTTTTTT.

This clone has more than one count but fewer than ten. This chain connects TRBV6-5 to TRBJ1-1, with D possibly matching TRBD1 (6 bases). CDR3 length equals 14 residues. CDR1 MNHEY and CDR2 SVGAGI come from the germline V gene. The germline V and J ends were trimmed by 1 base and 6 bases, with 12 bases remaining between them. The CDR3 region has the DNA TGTGCCAGCAGTTACTTCGGGACAAGATCTGAAGCTTTCTTT. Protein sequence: CASSYFGTRSEAFF.